This TCR beta chain came from a study of CD8+CD57+ T cells in acquired aplastic anemia. Study-wide findings and caveats: The study found no significant CD8+ Simpson's diversity difference between patients and controls.

Genomic DNA served as template for TCR beta VDJ and CDR3 profiling. TCRdb independently ran MiXCR on the reads; one entry per CDR3 protein. The sample records some 180,000 distinct CDR3 sequences, 50% to 65% being singletons. CD8+CD57+ cell expansion had been shown by flow cytometry in patients chosen for sequencing. Each patient had severe acquired aplastic anemia. Receipt of therapy had not occurred in any patient by the time of blood sampling. V was shortened by 1 base and J by 4 bases, with 14 bases between the two germline ends. Germline V lookup: CDR1 SGHAT, CDR2 FQDESV (reference sequence). The CDR3 covers 16 residues. With regard to this clonotype: Its antigen is not identified.

The chain links TRBV11-1 to TRBJ2-1; tentative D call: TRBD1 (5 bases). The sample was sorted CD4+, CD8+, or CD8+CD57+ T cells (not recorded which) from PBMCs. This clonotype was obtained from a human donor with aplastic anemia. The CDR3 coding sequence is TGTGCCAGCAGCTTAGAAGGGGCCCCGCCTTACAATGAGCAGTTCTTC. The encoded protein is CASSLEGAPPYNEQFF.